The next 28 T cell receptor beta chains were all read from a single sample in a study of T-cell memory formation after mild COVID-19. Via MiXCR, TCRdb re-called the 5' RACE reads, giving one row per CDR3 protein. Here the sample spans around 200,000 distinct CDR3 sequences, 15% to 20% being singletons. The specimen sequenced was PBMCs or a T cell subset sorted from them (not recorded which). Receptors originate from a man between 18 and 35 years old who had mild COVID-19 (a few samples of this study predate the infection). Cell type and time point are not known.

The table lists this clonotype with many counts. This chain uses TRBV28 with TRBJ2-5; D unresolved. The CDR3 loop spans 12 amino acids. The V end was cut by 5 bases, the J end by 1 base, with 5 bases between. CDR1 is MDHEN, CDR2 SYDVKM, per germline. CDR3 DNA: TGTGCCAGCAGTACCTCCCAAGAGACCCAGTACTTC. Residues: CASSTSQETQYF.

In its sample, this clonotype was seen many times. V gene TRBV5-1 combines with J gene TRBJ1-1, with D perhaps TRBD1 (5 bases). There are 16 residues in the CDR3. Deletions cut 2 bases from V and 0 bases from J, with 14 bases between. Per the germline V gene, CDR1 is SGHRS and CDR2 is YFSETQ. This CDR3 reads CASSFGGSSMNTEAFF. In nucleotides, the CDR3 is TGCGCCAGCAGCTTCGGGGGGTCGAGTATGAACACTGAAGCTTTCTTT.

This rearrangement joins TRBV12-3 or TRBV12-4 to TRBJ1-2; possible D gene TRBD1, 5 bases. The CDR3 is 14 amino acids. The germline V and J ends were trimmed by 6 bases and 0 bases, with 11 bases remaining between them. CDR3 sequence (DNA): TGTGCCAGCAGCCAGGGAATAGCTAACTATGGCTACACCTTC. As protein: CASSQGIANYGYTF.

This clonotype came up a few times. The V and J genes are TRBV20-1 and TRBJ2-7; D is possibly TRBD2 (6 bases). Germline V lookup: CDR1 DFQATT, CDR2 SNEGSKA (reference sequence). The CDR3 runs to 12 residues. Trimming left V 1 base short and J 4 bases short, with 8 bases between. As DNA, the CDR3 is TGCAGTGCTAGAGCGCGGGGATACGAGCAGTACTTC. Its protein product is CSARARGYEQYF.

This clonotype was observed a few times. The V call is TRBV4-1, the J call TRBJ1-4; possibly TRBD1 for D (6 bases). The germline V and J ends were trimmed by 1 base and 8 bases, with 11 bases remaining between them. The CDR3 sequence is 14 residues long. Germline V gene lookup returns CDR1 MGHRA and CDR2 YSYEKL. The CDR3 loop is CASSQGQGREKLFF. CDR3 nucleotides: TGCGCCAGCAGCCAAGGTCAGGGGAGGGAAAAACTGTTTTTT.

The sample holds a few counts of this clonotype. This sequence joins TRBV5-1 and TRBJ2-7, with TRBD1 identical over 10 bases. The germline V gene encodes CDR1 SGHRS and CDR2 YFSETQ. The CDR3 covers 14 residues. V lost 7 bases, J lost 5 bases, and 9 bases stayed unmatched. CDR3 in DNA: TGCGCCAGCGGCCCGGGACAGGGGTGGCACGAGCAGTACTTC. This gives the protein CASGPGQGWHEQYF.

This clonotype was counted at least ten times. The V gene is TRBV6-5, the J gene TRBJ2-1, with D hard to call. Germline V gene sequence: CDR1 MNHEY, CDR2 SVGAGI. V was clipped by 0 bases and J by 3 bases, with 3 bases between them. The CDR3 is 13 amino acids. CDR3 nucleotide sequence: TGTGCCAGCAGTTACTCCAACTACAATGAGCAGTTCTTC. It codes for CASSYSNYNEQFF.

The chain's CDR3 is CASSQKESWGISTDTQYF. CDR3 sequence (DNA): TGTGCCAGCAGCCAAAAAGAGTCCTGGGGGATTAGCACAGATACGCAGTATTTT. V is TRBV12-3 or TRBV12-4 and J is TRBJ2-3, with D tentatively TRBD1 or TRBD2 (5 bases each). V gave up 6 bases and J gave up 0 bases, with 22 bases separating them. The CDR3 covers 18 residues.

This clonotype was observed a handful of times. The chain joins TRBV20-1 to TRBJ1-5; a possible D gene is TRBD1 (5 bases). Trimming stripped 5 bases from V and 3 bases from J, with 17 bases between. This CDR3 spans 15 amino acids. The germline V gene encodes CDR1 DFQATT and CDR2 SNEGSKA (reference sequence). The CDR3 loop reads CSAPAGGGINQPQHF. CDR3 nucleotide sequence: TGCAGTGCTCCGGCGGGGGGAGGGATCAATCAGCCCCAGCATTTT.

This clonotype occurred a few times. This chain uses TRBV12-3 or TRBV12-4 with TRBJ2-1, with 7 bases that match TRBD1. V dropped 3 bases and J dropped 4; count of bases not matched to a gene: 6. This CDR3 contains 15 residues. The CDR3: CASSFGKGQYNEQFF. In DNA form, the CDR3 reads TGTGCCAGCAGTTTTGGGAAGGGACAGTACAATGAGCAGTTCTTC.

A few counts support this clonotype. The CDR3 DNA is TGCAGCGTTTCCTTGTCCGGGAGCGCGGGAGAGACCCAGTACTTC. Translated: CSVSLSGSAGETQYF. This sequence joins TRBV29-1 and TRBJ2-5; D possibly corresponds to TRBD2 (6 bases). Germline-derived CDR1 and CDR2 are SQVTM and ANQGSEA. The V gene lost 5 bases and the J gene lost 4 bases, with 20 bases spanning the gap. This CDR3 region has 15 residues.

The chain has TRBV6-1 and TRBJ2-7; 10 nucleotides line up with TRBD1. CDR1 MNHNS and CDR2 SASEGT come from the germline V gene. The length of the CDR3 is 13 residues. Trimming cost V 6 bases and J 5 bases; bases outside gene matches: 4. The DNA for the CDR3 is TGTGCCAGCAGAAGGACAGGGGGTAACGAGCAGTACTTC. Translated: CASRRTGGNEQYF.

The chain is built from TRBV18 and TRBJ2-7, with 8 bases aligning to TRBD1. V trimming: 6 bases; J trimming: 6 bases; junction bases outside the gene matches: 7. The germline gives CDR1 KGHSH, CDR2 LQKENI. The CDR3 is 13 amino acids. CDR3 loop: CASSPTGAAEQYF. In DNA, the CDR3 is TGTGCCAGCTCTCCGACAGGGGCGGCCGAGCAGTACTTC.

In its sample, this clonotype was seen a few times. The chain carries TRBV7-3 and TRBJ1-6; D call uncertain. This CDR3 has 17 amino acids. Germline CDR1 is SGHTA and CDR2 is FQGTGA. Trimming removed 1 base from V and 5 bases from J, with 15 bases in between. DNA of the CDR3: TGTGCCAGCAGCTTAAAGGGAGGAAACCTGAATAATTCACCCCTCCACTTT. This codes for CASSLKGGNLNNSPLHF.

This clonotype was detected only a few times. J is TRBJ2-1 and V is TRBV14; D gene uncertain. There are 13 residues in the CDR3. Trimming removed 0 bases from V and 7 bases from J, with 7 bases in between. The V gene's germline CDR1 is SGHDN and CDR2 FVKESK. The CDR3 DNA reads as TGTGCCAGCAGCCAAGATCTGGGGAATGAGCAGTTCTTC. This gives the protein CASSQDLGNEQFF.

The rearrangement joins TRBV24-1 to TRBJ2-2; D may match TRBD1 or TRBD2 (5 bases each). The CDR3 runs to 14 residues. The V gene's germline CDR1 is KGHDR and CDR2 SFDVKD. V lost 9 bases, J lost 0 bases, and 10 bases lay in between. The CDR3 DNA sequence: TGTGCCACCGGGGACGCCGCGAACACCGGGGAGCTGTTTTTT. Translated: CATGDAANTGELFF.

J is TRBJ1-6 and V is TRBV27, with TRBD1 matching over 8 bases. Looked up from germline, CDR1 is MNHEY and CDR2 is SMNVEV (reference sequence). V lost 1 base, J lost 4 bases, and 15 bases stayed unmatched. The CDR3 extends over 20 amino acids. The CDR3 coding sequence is TGTGCCAGCAGTTTATTCCAACCCTACAGGGGGAGCTCATATAATTCACCCCTCCACTTT. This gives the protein CASSLFQPYRGSSYNSPLHF.

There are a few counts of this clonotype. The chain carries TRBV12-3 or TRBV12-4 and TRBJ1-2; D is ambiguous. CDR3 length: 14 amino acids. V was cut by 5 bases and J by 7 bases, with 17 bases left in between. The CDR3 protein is CASSPGREQRGYTF. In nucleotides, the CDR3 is TGTGCCAGCAGTCCCGGACGGGAGCAGCGTGGCTACACCTTC.

The CDR3 here is CASSLYGMGDTQYF. In DNA, the CDR3 is TGTGCCAGCAGCCTGTACGGTATGGGAGATACGCAGTATTTT. The chain has TRBV7-2 and TRBJ2-3; D uncertain. Germline V gene data show CDR1 as SGHTA and CDR2 as FQGNSA. V shed 5 bases and J shed 5 bases, with 14 bases lying between them. CDR3 size: 14 residues.

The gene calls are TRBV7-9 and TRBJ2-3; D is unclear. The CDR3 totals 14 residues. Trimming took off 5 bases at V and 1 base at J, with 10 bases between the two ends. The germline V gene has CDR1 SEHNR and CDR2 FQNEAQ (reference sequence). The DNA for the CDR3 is TGTGCCAGCAGCCCTCTCTGGCGCACAGATACGCAGTATTTT. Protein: CASSPLWRTDTQYF.

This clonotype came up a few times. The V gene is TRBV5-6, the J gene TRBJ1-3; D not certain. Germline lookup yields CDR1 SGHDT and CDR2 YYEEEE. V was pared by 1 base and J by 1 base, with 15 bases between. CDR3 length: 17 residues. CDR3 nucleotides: TGTGCCAGCAGCTTGCTTTCGAGGCAATGGTCTGGAAACACCATATATTTT. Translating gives CASSLLSRQWSGNTIYF.

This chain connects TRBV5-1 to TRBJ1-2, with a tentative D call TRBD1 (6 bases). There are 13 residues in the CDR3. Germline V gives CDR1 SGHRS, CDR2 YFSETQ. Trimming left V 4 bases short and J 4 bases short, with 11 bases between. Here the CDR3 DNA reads TGCGCCAGCAGCCCCGGGACACCCTATGGCTACACCTTC. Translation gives CASSPGTPYGYTF.

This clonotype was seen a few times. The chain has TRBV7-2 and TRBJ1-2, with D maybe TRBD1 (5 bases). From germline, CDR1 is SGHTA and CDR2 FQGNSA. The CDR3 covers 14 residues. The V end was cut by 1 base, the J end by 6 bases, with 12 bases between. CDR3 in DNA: TGTGCCAGCAGCTTAGTAACAGGATTGCATGGCTACACCTTC. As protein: CASSLVTGLHGYTF. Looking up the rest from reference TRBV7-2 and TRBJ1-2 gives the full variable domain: GAGVSQSPSNKVTEKGKDVELRCDPISGHTALYWYRQSLGQGLEFLIYFQGNSAPDKSGLPSDRFSAERTGGSVSTLTIQRTQQEDSAVYLCASSLVTGLHGYTFGSGTRLTVV.

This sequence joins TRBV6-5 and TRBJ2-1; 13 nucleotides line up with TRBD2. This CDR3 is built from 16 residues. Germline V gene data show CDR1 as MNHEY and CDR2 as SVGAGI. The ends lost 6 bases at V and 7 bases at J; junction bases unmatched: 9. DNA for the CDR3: TGTGCCAGCAGAGCACTAGCGGGGGGGCCCAGAAATGAGCAGTTCTTC. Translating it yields CASRALAGGPRNEQFF.

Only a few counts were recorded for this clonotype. Here the CDR3 DNA reads TGTGCCACCAGTGATCCTTGGGGGACAGAAGCGAACACCGGGGAGCTGTTTTTT. Translating gives CATSDPWGTEANTGELFF. This chain uses TRBV24-1 with TRBJ2-2, with TRBD1 matching over 7 bases. V shed 3 bases, J shed 0 bases, and the junction held 9 bases outside the gene matches. Per the germline V gene, CDR1 is KGHDR and CDR2 is SFDVKD. The CDR3 length is 18 residues.

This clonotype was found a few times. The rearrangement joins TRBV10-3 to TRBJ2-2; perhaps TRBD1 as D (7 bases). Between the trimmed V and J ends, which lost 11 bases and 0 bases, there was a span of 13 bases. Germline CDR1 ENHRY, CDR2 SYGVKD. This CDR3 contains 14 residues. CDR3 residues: CAGGTDSNTGELFF. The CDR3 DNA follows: TGTGCCGGAGGGACAGACTCGAACACCGGGGAGCTGTTTTTT.

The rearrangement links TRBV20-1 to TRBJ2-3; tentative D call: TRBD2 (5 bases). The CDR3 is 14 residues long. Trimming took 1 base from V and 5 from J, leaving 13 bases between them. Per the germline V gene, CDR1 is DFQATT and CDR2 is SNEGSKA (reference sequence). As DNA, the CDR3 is TGCAGTGCTAGAGTACAGCACCGGGGAGATACGCAGTATTTT. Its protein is CSARVQHRGDTQYF.

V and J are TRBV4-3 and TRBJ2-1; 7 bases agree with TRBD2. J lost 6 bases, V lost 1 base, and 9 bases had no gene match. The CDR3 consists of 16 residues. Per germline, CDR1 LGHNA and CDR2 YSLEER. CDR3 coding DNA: TGCGCCAGCAGCCAAGGCGGGGGTCGCGTCTCCAATGAGCAGTTCTTC. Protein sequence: CASSQGGGRVSNEQFF.